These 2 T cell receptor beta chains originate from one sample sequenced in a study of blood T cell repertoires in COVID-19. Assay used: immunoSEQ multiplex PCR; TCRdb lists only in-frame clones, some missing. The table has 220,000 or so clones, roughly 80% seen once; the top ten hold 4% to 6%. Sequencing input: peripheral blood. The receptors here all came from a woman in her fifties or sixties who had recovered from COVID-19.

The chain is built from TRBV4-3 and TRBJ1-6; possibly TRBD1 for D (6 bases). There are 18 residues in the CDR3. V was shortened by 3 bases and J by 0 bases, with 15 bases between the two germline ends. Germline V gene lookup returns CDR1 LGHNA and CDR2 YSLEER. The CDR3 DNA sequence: TGCGCCAGCAGCCAGGGTCGACAGGAGAGCTCCTATAATTCACCCCTCCACTTT. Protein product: CASSQGRQESSYNSPLHF.

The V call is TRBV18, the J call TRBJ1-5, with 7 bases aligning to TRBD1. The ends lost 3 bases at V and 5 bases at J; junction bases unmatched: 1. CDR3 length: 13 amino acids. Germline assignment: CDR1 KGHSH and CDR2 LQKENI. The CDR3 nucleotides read TGTGCCAGCTCACCGGACAGGCATCAGCCCCAGCATTTT. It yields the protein CASSPDRHQPQHF.